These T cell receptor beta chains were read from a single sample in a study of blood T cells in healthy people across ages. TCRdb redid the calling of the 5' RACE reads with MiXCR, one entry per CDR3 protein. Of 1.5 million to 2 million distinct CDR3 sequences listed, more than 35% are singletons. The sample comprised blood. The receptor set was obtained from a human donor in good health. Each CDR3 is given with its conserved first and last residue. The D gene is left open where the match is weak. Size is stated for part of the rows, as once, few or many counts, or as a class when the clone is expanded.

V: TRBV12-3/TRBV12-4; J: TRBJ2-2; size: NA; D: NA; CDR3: CASTISTTASNTGELFF; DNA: TGTGCCAGCACCATCTCGACGACAGCGTCGAACACCGGGGAGCTGTTTTTT
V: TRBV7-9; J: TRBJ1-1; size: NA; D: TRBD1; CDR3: CASRELLQGGNTEAFF; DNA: TGTGCCAGCAGAGAATTACTACAGGGGGGAAACACTGAAGCTTTCTTT
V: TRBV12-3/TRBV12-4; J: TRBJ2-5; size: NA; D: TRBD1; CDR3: CASRRRTGVKETQYF; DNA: TGTGCCAGCAGACGCCGGACAGGGGTCAAAGAGACCCAGTACTTC
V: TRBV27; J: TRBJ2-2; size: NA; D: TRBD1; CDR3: CASKLGTGPSGELFF; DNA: TGTGCCAGCAAACTTGGGACAGGGCCTTCCGGGGAGCTGTTTTTT
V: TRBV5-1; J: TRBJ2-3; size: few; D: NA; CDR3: CASSYRDDTDTQYF; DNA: TGCGCCAGCAGCTACCGGGACGACACAGATACGCAGTATTTT
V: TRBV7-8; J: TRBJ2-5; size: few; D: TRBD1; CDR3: CASSLIFTTGLQETQYF; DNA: TGTGCCAGCAGCTTGATTTTCACGACAGGGCTCCAAGAGACCCAGTACTTC
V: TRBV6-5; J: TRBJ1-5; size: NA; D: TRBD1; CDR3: CASSRRDSDQPQHF; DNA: TGTGCCAGCAGCCGCCGGGACAGCGATCAGCCCCAGCATTTT
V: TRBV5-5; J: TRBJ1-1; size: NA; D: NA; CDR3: CASSLESEAFF; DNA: TGTGCCAGCAGCTTGGAGAGTGAAGCTTTCTTT
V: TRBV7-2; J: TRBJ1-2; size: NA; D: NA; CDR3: CASSLDRGRLEGYTF; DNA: TGTGCCAGCAGCTTAGACCGGGGGAGGTTAGAAGGCTACACCTTC
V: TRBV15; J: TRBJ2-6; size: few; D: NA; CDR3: CATSPFRSSGANVLTF; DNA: TGTGCCACCAGCCCCTTCCGGAGCTCTGGGGCCAACGTCCTGACTTTC
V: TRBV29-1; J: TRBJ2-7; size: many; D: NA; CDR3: CSVGVPPYEQYF; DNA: TGCAGCGTTGGAGTTCCCCCCTACGAGCAGTACTTC
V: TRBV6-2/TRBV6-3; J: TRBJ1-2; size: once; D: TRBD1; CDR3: CASNDRGRGYGYTF; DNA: TGTGCCAGCAATGACAGGGGTAGAGGCTATGGCTACACCTTC
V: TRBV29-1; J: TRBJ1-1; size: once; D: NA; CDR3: CSVEDGRSKAFF; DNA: TGCAGCGTTGAAGATGGGAGGAGTAAAGCTTTCTTT
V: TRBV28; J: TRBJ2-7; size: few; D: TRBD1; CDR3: CASSLASGTGSYEQYF; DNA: TGTGCCAGCAGCTTAGCTTCCGGGACAGGATCCTACGAGCAGTACTTC
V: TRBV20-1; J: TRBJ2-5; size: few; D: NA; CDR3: CSARDLDSSGDGTQYF; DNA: TGCAGTGCTAGAGATCTTGACTCCTCCGGGGACGGGACCCAGTACTTC